The 19 T cell receptor beta chains reported below all come from one sample, sequenced in a study of T cell repertoires in cytomegalovirus infection. MiXCR, applied by TCRdb to the reads, yields one record per CDR3 protein. The table has more than 95,000 distinct CDR3 sequences, about 31% seen once. These TCRs' antigens remain unknown. Sequencing used CD8+ T cells from cultured PBMCs, obtained from culture after CMV antigen stimulation. The receptors come from a human donor in good health (CMV status not recorded). Some clones in this sample may be carry-over from other donors' samples.

This clonotype was seen ten or more times. The chain carries TRBV6-1 and TRBJ2-7; 10 bases are shared with TRBD2. This CDR3 is 17 amino acids long. The germline gives CDR1 MNHNS, CDR2 SASEGT. V was pared by 2 bases and J by 0 bases, with 7 bases of the junction left unmatched. CDR3 sequence (DNA): TGTGCCAGCAGTGAAATTAGCGGGGGGCCAAGCTCCTACGAGCAGTACTTC. Its protein product is CASSEISGGPSSYEQYF.

The rearrangement links TRBV10-3 to TRBJ2-7; D gene uncertain. This CDR3 is built from 14 residues. Trimming took 0 bases from V and 2 from J, leaving 8 bases between them. Germline-derived CDR1 and CDR2 are ENHRY and SYGVKD. The CDR3 DNA follows: TGTGCCATCAGTGAGTCGTACGGAACCTACGAGCAGTACTTC. This gives the protein CAISESYGTYEQYF.

This clonotype was found many times. The rearrangement uses TRBV6-2 or TRBV6-3 and TRBJ1-1; D perhaps matches TRBD1 (6 bases). The CDR3 has 12 residues. CDR1 and CDR2 from the germline V gene are MNHEY and SVGEGT. The V and J ends lost 5 bases and 3 bases respectively, with 7 bases between them. This CDR3 reads CASSTGYTEAFF. The CDR3 nucleotides are TGTGCCAGCAGTACAGGGTACACTGAAGCTTTCTTT.

The rearrangement uses TRBV6-6 and TRBJ2-7; 9 nucleotides align to TRBD1. Germline CDR1 MNHNY, CDR2 SVGAGI (reference sequence). Germline trimming cut 5 bases from V and 1 base from J; bases unmatched to any gene: 6. The CDR3 is made up of 15 amino acids. CDR3 region: CASSSTGTGSYEQYF. The CDR3 DNA follows: TGTGCCAGCAGTAGCACCGGGACAGGGTCCTACGAGCAGTACTTC.

The CDR3: CASLLEPEYSNQPQHF. Written as DNA, the CDR3 is TGTGCCAGCCTACTCGAGCCAGAATATAGCAATCAGCCCCAGCATTTT. This rearrangement joins TRBV6-6 to TRBJ1-5; D is uncertain. The CDR3 has 16 amino acids. Germline V CDR1 and CDR2: MNHNY, SVGAGI (reference sequence). Trimming shortened V by 8 bases and J by 0 bases, and 17 bases separated the two germline ends.

As regards this clonotype: At one of its ends the junction is not consistent with the germline gene, which may arise from a read error. The chain uses TRBV7-7 and TRBJ2-5; D is tentatively TRBD1 or TRBD2 (5 bases each). The CDR3 length is 14 residues. Germline assignment: CDR1 SSHAT and CDR2 FNYEAQ (reference sequence). CDR3 DNA sequence: TGTGCTAGCAGCCCAACCGGGACCCAAGAGACCCAGTACTTC. The encoded protein is CASSPTGTQETQYF. The complete variable domain, with remaining parts taken from reference TRBV7-7 and TRBJ2-5, reads GAGVSQSPRYKVTKRGQDVTLRCDPISSHATLYWYQQALGQGPEFLTYFNYEAQPDKSGLPSDRFSAERPEGSISTLTIQRTEQRDSAMYRCASSPTGTQETQYFGPGTRLLVL.

The chain couples TRBV27 to TRBJ1-2; D is undetermined. V was clipped by 8 bases and J by 7 bases, with 14 bases between them. Germline V gene sequence: CDR1 MNHEY, CDR2 SMNVEV (reference sequence). CDR3 length: 12 residues. The CDR3 region has the DNA TGTGCCAGCCTCCGGTCGGACGGTGGCTACACCTTC. It yields the protein CASLRSDGGYTF.

This clonotype was counted only a few times. The gene calls are TRBV6-1 and TRBJ2-3; 7 bases agree with TRBD1. The CDR3 contains 15 residues. V lost 6 bases, J lost 5 bases, and 11 bases stayed unmatched. Germline values: CDR1 MNHNS, CDR2 SASEGT. The DNA for the CDR3 is TGTGCCAGCAGCTACGGGACAGAAGGGAGAGATACGCAGTATTTT. As protein: CASSYGTEGRDTQYF.

This clonotype appeared a few times. V usage is TRBV12-3 or TRBV12-4 and J usage is TRBJ1-1, with D perhaps TRBD1 (6 bases). With 1 base removed from V and 1 base from J, the gap between germline ends came to 10 bases. The length of the CDR3 is 15 residues. The DNA for the CDR3 is TGTGCCAGCAGTTTAGGGACAGTCGAGAACACTGAAGCTTTCTTT. Translating gives CASSLGTVENTEAFF.

This clonotype was seen only a few times. This CDR3 is CASRQGGAMGDTQYF. In nucleotides, the CDR3 is TGTGCCAGCCGTCAGGGGGGAGCGATGGGAGATACGCAGTATTTT. The rearrangement uses TRBV12-3 or TRBV12-4 and TRBJ2-3; tentative D call: TRBD1 (7 bases). The ends were cut back, 8 bases at V and 5 bases at J, with 20 bases in the middle. The CDR3 is 15 amino acids.

The chain has TRBV19 and TRBJ1-1, with 7 bases identical to TRBD1. The junction had 7 bases not matched to a gene; V was cut back by 3 bases and J by 3 bases. Germline-derived CDR1 and CDR2 are LNHDA and SQIVND (reference sequence). CDR3 size: 15 residues. The DNA for the CDR3 is TGTGCCAGTAGTATTAAAGGGCAGGGGGACACTGAAGCTTTCTTT. It codes for CASSIKGQGDTEAFF.

The chain recombines TRBV7-6 with TRBJ2-5, with D unresolved. The CDR3 is 13 residues long. Trimming shortened V by 1 base and J by 5 bases, and 8 bases separated the two germline ends. Germline V lookup: CDR1 SGHVS, CDR2 FNYEAQ. CDR3 nucleotide sequence: TGTGCCAGCAGCTTAGAAGGGCGTGAGACCCAGTACTTC. As protein: CASSLEGRETQYF.

The chain recombines TRBV6-1 with TRBJ1-5; D unclear. The CDR3 consists of 14 residues. V lost 3 bases and J lost 4, with 10 bases in between. Germline CDR1 and CDR2: MNHNS and SASEGT. The CDR3 region has the DNA TGTGCCAGCAGTGAGTCAGCCTTAAATCAGCCCCAGCATTTT. Amino acid sequence: CASSESALNQPQHF.

In its sample, this clonotype was seen a few times. This chain joins TRBV2 and TRBJ1-2, with D perhaps matching TRBD1 (6 bases). CDR3 length: 9 amino acids. V dropped 11 bases and J dropped 6 bases, with 7 bases sitting between them. Germline values: CDR1 SNHLY, CDR2 FYNNEI. CDR3 residues: CAAGDGYTF. For the CDR3, the DNA is TGTGCCGCAGGGGATGGCTACACCTTC.

This clonotype was counted a few times. This rearrangement joins TRBV7-9 to TRBJ2-7, with D unclear. Germline V CDR1 and CDR2: SEHNR, FQNEAQ (reference sequence). V was pared by 1 base and J by 6 bases, with 19 bases between. This CDR3 has 16 residues. DNA for the CDR3: TGTGCCAGCAGCTTAGGGGCTAATCAAATCACCTCCGAGCAGTACTTC. Its translation: CASSLGANQITSEQYF.

The V call is TRBV28, the J call TRBJ2-7; either TRBD1 or TRBD2 may supply D (5 bases each). Germline V gene data show CDR1 as MDHEN and CDR2 as SYDVKM. Trimming left V 3 bases short and J 0 bases short, with 18 bases between. The length of the CDR3 is 17 residues. CDR3 sequence (DNA): TGTGCCAGCAGTTTTTCAGGGACCGGGCTCCACTCCTACGAGCAGTACTTC. Its protein is CASSFSGTGLHSYEQYF. The full variable domain, with the rest looked up from reference TRBV28 and TRBJ2-7, is DVKVTQSSRYLVKRTGEKVFLECVQDMDHENMFWYRQDPGLGLRLIYFSYDVKMKEKGDIPEGYSVSREKKERFSLILESASTNQTSMYLCASSFSGTGLHSYEQYFGPGTRLTVT.

Only a few counts were recorded for this clonotype. The chain joins TRBV6-2 or TRBV6-3 to TRBJ2-3; TRBD2 is a possible D gene (6 bases). Germline V gene data show CDR1 as MNHEY and CDR2 as SVGEGT. The CDR3 contains 20 residues. Trimming pared 2 bases from V and 1 base from J, leaving 25 bases between. CDR3 DNA sequence: TGTGCCAGCAGTTACGACGTAGCGGAACCGTGGAGATCGGGCACAGATACGCAGTATTTT. It specifies CASSYDVAEPWRSGTDTQYF.

This clonotype showed up many times. The chain employs TRBV7-2 and TRBJ1-1; unclear D gene. The CDR3 covers 21 residues. The germline gives CDR1 SGHTA, CDR2 FQGNSA. V was cut by 1 base and J by 0 bases, with 27 bases left in between. The CDR3 sequence is CASSLVRAFFTVGHMNTEAFF. Here the CDR3 DNA reads TGTGCCAGCAGCTTAGTTCGTGCATTCTTTACTGTTGGTCACATGAACACTGAAGCTTTCTTT. The whole variable domain, filled in from reference TRBV7-2 and TRBJ1-1, reads GAGVSQSPSNKVTEKGKDVELRCDPISGHTALYWYRQSLGQGLEFLIYFQGNSAPDKSGLPSDRFSAERTGGSVSTLTIQRTQQEDSAVYLCASSLVRAFFTVGHMNTEAFFGQGTRLTVV.

V is TRBV6-1 and J is TRBJ2-7, with D tentatively TRBD1 (7 bases). V was pared by 7 bases and J by 2 bases, with 12 bases between. CDR1 is MNHNS, CDR2 SASEGT, per germline. This CDR3 region has 13 residues. The CDR3 is CASKAGGPYEQYF. Written as DNA, the CDR3 is TGTGCCAGCAAGGCAGGGGGGCCCTACGAGCAGTACTTC.